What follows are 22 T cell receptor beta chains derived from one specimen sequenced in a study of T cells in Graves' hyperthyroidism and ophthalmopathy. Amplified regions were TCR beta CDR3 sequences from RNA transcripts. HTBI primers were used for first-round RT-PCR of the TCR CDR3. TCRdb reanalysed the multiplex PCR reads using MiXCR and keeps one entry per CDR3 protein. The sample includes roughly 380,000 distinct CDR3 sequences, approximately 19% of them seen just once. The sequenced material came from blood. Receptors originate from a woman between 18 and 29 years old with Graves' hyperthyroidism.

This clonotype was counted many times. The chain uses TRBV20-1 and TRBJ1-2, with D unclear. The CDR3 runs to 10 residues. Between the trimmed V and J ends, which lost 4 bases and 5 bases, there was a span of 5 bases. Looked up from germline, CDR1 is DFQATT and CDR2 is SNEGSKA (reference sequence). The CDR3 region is CSAKGYGYTF. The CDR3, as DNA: TGCAGTGCTAAAGGGTATGGCTACACCTTC.

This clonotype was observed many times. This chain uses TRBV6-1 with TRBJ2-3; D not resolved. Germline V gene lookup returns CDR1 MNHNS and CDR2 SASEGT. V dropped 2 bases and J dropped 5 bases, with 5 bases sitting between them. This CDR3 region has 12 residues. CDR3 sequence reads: CASSEMRDTQYF. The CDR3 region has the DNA TGTGCCAGCAGTGAAATGAGAGATACGCAGTATTTT.

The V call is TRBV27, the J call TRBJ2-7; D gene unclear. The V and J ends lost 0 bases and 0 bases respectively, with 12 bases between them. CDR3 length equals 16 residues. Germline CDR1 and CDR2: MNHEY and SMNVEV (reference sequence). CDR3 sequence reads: CASSLSWHSSSYEQYF. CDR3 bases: TGTGCCAGCAGTTTATCTTGGCATTCCAGCTCCTACGAGCAGTACTTC.

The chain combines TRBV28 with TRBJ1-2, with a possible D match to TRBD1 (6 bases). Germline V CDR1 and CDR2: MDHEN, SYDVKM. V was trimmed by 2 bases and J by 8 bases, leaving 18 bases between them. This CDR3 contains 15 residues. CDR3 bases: TGTGCCAGCAGTTTAAGGGCCTTGGTGGGGGCCGGCTACACCTTC. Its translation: CASSLRALVGAGYTF.

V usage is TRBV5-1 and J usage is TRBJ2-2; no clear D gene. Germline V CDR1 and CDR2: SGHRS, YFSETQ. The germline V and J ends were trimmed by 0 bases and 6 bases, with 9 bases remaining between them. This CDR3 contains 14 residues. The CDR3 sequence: CASSLAGSAGELFF. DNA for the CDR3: TGCGCCAGCAGCTTGGCTGGGTCGGCCGGGGAGCTGTTTTTT. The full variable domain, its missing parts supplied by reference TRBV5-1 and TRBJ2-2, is KAGVTQTPRYLIKTRGQQVTLSCSPISGHRSVSWYQQTPGQGLQFLFEYFSETQRNKGNFPGRFSGRQFSNSRSEMNVSTLELGDSALYLCASSLAGSAGELFFGEGSRLTVL.

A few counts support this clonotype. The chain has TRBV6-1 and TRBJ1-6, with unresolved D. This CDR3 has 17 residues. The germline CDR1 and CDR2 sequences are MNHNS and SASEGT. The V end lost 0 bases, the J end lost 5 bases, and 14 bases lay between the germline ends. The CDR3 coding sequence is TGTGCCAGCAGTGAAGCAGTGGGCGGACCAAATAATTCACCCCTCCACTTT. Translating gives CASSEAVGGPNNSPLHF.

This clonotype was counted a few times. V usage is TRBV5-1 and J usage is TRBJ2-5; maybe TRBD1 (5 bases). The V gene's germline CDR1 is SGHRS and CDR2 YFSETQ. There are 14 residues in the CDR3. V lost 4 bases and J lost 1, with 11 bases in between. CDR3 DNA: TGCGCCAGCAGCCTCGGACATACCCAAGAGACCCAGTACTTC. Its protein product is CASSLGHTQETQYF.

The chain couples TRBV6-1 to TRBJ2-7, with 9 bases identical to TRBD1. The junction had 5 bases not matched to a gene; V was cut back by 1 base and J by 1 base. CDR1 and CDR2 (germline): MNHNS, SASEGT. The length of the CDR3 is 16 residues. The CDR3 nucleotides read TGTGCCAGCAGTGAAGAAGAGGGACAGGGATCCTACGAGCAGTACTTC. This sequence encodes CASSEEEGQGSYEQYF.

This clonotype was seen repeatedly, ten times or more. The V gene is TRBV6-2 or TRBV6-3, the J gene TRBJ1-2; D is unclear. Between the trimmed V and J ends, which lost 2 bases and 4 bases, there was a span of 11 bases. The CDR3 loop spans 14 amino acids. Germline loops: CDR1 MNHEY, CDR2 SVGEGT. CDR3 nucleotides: TGTGCCAGCAGTTACGGTACTGAAGTCTATGGCTACACCTTC. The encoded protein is CASSYGTEVYGYTF.

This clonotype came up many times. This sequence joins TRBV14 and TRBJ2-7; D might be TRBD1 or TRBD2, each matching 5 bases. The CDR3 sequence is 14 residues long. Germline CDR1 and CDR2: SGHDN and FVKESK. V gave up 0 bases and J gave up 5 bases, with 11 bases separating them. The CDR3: CASSQDLGDDEQYF. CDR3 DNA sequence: TGTGCCAGCAGCCAAGATTTGGGGGACGACGAGCAGTACTTC.

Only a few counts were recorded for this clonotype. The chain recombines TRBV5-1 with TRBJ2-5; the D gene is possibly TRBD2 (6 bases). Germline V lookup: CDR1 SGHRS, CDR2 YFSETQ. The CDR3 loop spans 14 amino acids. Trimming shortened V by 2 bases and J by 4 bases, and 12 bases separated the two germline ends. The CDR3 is CASSFGRGPETQYF. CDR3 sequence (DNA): TGCGCCAGCAGCTTCGGGCGGGGCCCAGAGACCCAGTACTTC. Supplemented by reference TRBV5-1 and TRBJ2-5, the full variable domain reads KAGVTQTPRYLIKTRGQQVTLSCSPISGHRSVSWYQQTPGQGLQFLFEYFSETQRNKGNFPGRFSGRQFSNSRSEMNVSTLELGDSALYLCASSFGRGPETQYFGPGTRLLVL.

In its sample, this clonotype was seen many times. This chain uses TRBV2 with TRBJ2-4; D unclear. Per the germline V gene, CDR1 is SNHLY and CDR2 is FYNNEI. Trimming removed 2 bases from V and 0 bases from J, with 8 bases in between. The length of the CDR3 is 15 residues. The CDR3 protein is CASSEQEIAKNIQYF. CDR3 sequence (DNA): TGTGCCAGCAGTGAACAGGAAATAGCCAAAAACATTCAGTACTTC.

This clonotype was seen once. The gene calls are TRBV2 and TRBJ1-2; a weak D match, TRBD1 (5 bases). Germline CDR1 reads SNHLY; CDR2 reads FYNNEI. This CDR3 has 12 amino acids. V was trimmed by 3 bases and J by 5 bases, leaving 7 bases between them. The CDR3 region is CASSEKGYGYTF. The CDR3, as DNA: TGTGCCAGCAGTGAGAAGGGGTATGGCTACACCTTC.

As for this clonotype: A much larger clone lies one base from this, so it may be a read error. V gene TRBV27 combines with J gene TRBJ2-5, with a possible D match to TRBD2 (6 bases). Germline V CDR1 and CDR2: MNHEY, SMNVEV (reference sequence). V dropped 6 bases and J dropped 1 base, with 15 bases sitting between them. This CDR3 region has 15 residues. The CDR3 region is CASSSPWDFQETQYF. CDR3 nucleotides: TGTGCCAGCAGCTCCCCATGGGACTTCCAAGAGACCCAGTACTTC.

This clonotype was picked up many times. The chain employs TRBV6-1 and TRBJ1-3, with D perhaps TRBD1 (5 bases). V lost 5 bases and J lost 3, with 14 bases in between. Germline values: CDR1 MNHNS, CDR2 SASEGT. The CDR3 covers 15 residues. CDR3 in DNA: TGTGCCAGCAGTATTGGCGGGGGTGGTGGAAACACCATATATTTT. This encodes CASSIGGGGGNTIYF.

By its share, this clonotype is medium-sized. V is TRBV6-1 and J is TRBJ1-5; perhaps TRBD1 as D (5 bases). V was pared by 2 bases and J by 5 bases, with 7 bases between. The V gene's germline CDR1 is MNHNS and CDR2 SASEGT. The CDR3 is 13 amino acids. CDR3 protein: CASSEQGHQPQHF. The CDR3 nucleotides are TGTGCCAGCAGTGAACAGGGCCATCAGCCCCAGCATTTT.

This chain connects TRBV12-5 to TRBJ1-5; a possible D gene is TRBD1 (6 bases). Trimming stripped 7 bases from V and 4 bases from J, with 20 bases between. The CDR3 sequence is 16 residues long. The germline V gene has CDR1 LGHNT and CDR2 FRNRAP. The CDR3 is CASAITPGTLNQPQHF. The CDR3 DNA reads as TGTGCTAGTGCCATTACACCCGGGACATTGAATCAGCCCCAGCATTTT. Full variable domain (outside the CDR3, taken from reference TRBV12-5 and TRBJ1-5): DARVTQTPRHKVTEMGQEVTMRCQPILGHNTVFWYRQTMMQGLELLAYFRNRAPLDDSGMPKDRFSAEMPDATLATLKIQPSEPRDSAVYFCASAITPGTLNQPQHFGDGTRLSIL.

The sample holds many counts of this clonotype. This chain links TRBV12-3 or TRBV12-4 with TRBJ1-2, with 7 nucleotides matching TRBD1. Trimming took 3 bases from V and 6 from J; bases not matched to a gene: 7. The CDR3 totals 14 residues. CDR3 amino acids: CASSFRGPSHGYTF. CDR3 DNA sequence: TGTGCCAGCAGTTTTAGGGGGCCTAGCCATGGCTACACCTTC.

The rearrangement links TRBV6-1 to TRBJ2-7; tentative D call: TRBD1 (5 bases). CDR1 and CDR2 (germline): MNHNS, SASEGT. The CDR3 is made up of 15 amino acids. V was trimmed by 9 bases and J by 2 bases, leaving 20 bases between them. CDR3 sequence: CASFLTDRGTYEQYF. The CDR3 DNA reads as TGTGCCAGTTTTCTAACAGACAGAGGTACCTACGAGCAGTACTTC.

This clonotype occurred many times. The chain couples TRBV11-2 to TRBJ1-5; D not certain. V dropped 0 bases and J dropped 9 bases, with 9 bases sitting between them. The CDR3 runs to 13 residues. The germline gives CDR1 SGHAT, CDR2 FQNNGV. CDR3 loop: CASSLDPRTPQHF. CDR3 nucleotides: TGTGCCAGCAGCTTAGATCCTCGGACGCCCCAGCATTTT.

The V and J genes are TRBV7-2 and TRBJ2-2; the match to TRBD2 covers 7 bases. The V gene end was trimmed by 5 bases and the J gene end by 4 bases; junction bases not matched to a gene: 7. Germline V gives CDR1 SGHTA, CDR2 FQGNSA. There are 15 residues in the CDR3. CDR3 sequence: CASSRGGSGTGELFF. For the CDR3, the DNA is TGTGCCAGCAGCCGCGGGGGTAGCGGCACCGGGGAGCTGTTTTTT.

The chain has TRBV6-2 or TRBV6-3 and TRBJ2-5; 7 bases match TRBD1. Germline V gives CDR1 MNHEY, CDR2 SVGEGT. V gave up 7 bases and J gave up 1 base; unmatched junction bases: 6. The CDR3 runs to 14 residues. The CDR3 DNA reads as TGTGCCAGCACAAGGGACAGTCTCCAAGAGACCCAGTACTTC. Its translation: CASTRDSLQETQYF.